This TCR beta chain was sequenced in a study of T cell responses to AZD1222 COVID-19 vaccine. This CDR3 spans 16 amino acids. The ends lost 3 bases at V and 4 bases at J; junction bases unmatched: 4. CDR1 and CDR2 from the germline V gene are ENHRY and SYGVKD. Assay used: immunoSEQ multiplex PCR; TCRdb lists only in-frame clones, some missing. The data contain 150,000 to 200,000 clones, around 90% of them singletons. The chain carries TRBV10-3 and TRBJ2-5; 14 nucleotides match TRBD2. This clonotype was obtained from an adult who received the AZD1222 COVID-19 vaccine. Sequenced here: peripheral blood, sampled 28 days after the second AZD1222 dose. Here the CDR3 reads CAISDSGLAGGETQYF. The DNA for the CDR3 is TGTGCCATCAGTGACTCCGGACTAGCGGGAGGAGAGACCCAGTACTTC.